This T cell receptor (beta chain) was captured by sequencing in a study of technical replicates of blood from several donors. Sequenced by immunoSEQ multiplex PCR; TCRdb stores in-frame clones only, minus some. The sample carries about 84,000 clones, 85% to 95% recorded once. The clonotype comes from a human donor in good health. The sample comprised T cells isolated from PBMCs.

CDR3 DNA sequence: TGCGCCAGCAGCTTGTTGCTTATCGGACGGGAGAGCACAGATACGCAGTATTTT. Encoded protein: CASSLLLIGRESTDTQYF. The rearrangement joins TRBV5-1 to TRBJ2-3, with a tentative D call TRBD2 (6 bases). This CDR3 comprises 18 residues. Germline lookup yields CDR1 SGHRS and CDR2 YFSETQ. V was pared by 1 base and J by 0 bases, with 18 bases between. The complete variable domain, with remaining parts taken from reference TRBV5-1 and TRBJ2-3, reads KAGVTQTPRYLIKTRGQQVTLSCSPISGHRSVSWYQQTPGQGLQFLFEYFSETQRNKGNFPGRFSGRQFSNSRSEMNVSTLELGDSALYLCASSLLLIGRESTDTQYFGPGTRLTVL.